The clone carrying this T cell receptor beta chain was observed a single time. The entry originates in a study of blood T cell repertoires in COVID-19. Libraries were prepared by immunoSEQ multiplex PCR; TCRdb keeps only in-frame clonotypes and omits some of them. The table has hundreds of thousands of clones, 90% seen once; the top ten hold 2.6%. Trimming cost V 0 bases and J 3 bases, with 15 bases left between them. The CDR3 length is 15 residues. In germline, CDR1 is SQVTM, CDR2 ANQGSEA. Sequencing was done on a sample of PBMCs or T cells enriched from blood (not recorded which). This TCR derives from a man in his sixties who had recovered from COVID-19. This rearrangement joins TRBV29-1 to TRBJ2-7; D possibly corresponds to TRBD1 (5 bases). The CDR3 region has the DNA TGCAGCGTTGAAGACGCTAAGGGGCCCGACTACGAGCAGTACTTC. It encodes CSVEDAKGPDYEQYF.